The 20 T cell receptor beta chains below come from one sample, sequenced in a study of CD8+CD57+ T cells in acquired aplastic anemia. TCR beta VDJ and CDR3 profiling used genomic DNA as template. TCRdb redid the calling of the reads with MiXCR, one entry per CDR3 protein. Of some 200,000 distinct CDR3 sequences detected, approximately 57% appear once; the ten largest clones hold 25% to 30%. The sequencing input was sorted CD4+, CD8+, or CD8+CD57+ T cells (not recorded which) from PBMCs. Receptor source: a human donor in good health.

The gene calls are TRBV27 and TRBJ2-5, with 10 bases identical to TRBD1. CDR1 is MNHEY and CDR2 is SMNVEV in the germline V gene (reference sequence). The junction had 4 bases not matched to a gene; V was cut back by 0 bases and J by 0 bases. The CDR3 consists of 17 residues. The CDR3 loop is CASSLSLTGGYQETQYF. DNA of the CDR3: TGTGCCAGCAGTTTATCCTTGACAGGGGGCTACCAAGAGACCCAGTACTTC.

Note on this clonotype: Compared with germline, one end of the junction differs, possibly owing to a read error. The V and J genes are TRBV2 and TRBJ1-6, with 8 bases matching TRBD1. CDR3 length: 13 amino acids. Germline CDR1 is SNHLY and CDR2 is FYNNEI. This CDR3 is CASTGTGLTGLSF. CDR3 in DNA: TGTGCCAGCACCGGGACAGGACTAACGGGACTCTCCTTT.

The chain employs TRBV7-2 and TRBJ1-5, with a weak D call TRBD1 (6 bases). Trimming left V 5 bases short and J 4 bases short, with 15 bases between. This CDR3 has 15 residues. Germline lookup yields CDR1 SGHTA and CDR2 FQGNSA. The CDR3 DNA is TGTGCCAGCAGCCCAACCGGGACAACTAATCAGCCCCAGCATTTT. This encodes CASSPTGTTNQPQHF.

V gene TRBV20-1 combines with J gene TRBJ2-1; 11 bases are shared with TRBD2. V lost 7 bases, J lost 7 bases, and 9 bases stayed unmatched. CDR1 and CDR2 from the germline V gene are DFQATT and SNEGSKA (reference sequence). The CDR3 contains 14 residues. The chain's CDR3 is CSVLAGGPWNEQFF. DNA of the CDR3: TGCAGTGTTTTAGCGGGGGGGCCATGGAATGAGCAGTTCTTC.

At least ten counts were recorded for this clonotype. The chain is built from TRBV7-2 and TRBJ2-5, with TRBD1 as a possible D gene (7 bases). This CDR3 has 15 residues. The germline V gene encodes CDR1 SGHTA and CDR2 FQGNSA. Trimming shortened V by 5 bases and J by 2 bases, and 15 bases separated the two germline ends. CDR3 residues: CASSEGAGQQETQYF. In DNA, the CDR3 is TGTGCCAGCAGCGAGGGCGCGGGACAGCAAGAGACCCAGTACTTC.

The chain carries TRBV7-8 and TRBJ2-5; D is perhaps TRBD2 (5 bases). CDR1 is SGHVS and CDR2 is FQNEAQ in the germline V gene. V gave up 5 bases and J gave up 2 bases, with 12 bases separating them. The CDR3 contains 14 residues. The CDR3: CASSPRTQQETQYF. The CDR3 region has the DNA TGTGCCAGCAGCCCACGGACTCAACAAGAGACCCAGTACTTC. Full variable domain (outside the CDR3, taken from reference TRBV7-8 and TRBJ2-5): GAGVSQSPRYKVAKRGQDVALRCDPISGHVSLFWYQQALGQGPEFLTYFQNEAQLDKSGLPSDRFFAERPEGSVSTLKIQRTQQEDSAVYLCASSPRTQQETQYFGPGTRLLVL.

This clonotype was recorded a few times. In this CDR3 the conserved last residue, phenylalanine or tryptophan, is missing, so a read error is likely. CDR3 loop: CASSLEGGNTEAFL. For the CDR3, the DNA is TGTGCCAGCAGCTTAGAGGGGGGGAACACTGAAGCTTTCCTT. This chain uses TRBV7-9 with TRBJ1-1; the D gene is possibly TRBD1 (6 bases). V lost 1 base and J 1 base, leaving 7 bases between the germline ends. The germline V gene has CDR1 SEHNR and CDR2 FQNEAQ (reference sequence). The CDR3 runs to 14 residues.

The chain employs TRBV9 and TRBJ2-2; 10 bases match TRBD2. V trimming: 7 bases; J trimming: 10 bases; junction bases outside the gene matches: 25. The germline V gene encodes CDR1 SGDLS and CDR2 YYNGEE. This CDR3 is built from 19 residues. The CDR3 region is CASGGGRVVAGGRGEELFF. Here the CDR3 DNA reads TGTGCCAGCGGGGGAGGTAGGGTGGTAGCGGGAGGCCGTGGAGAGGAGCTGTTTTTT.

This sequence joins TRBV7-1 and TRBJ2-7; D is perhaps TRBD1 (8 bases). TRBV7-1 counts as an open reading frame of uncertain function. V lost 3 bases and J lost 6, with 15 bases in between. The CDR3 spans 14 residues. The CDR3 region is CASSSRTGRGEQYF. CDR3 nucleotides: TGTGCCAGCAGCTCCCGGACAGGGAGGGGCGAGCAGTACTTC.

The V call is TRBV12-3 or TRBV12-4, the J call TRBJ2-3, with TRBD2 identical over 7 bases. This CDR3 contains 14 residues. The junction had 10 bases not matched to a gene; V was cut back by 9 bases and J by 4 bases. For the CDR3, the DNA is TGTGCCAGTCATTCGGGGGGAGGTCCAGATACGCAGTATTTT. Amino acids: CASHSGGGPDTQYF.

The gene calls are TRBV15 and TRBJ1-2; a possible D gene is TRBD1 (5 bases). Deletions cut 3 bases from V and 7 bases from J, with 12 bases between. CDR1 and CDR2 from the germline V gene are LNHNV and YYDKDF (reference sequence). There are 13 residues in the CDR3. The CDR3 DNA follows: TGTGCCACCAGCAGTTCATCGGGGGTTGGCTACACCTTC. It yields the protein CATSSSSGVGYTF. Full variable domain (missing parts from reference TRBV15 and TRBJ1-2): DAMVIQNPRYQVTQFGKPVTLSCSQTLNHNVMYWYQQKSSQAPKLLFHYYDKDFNNEADTPDNFQSRRPNTSFCFLDIRSPGLGDTAMYLCATSSSSGVGYTFGSGTRLTVV.

V usage is TRBV9 and J usage is TRBJ1-2, with 7 bases fitting TRBD1. This CDR3 is 14 amino acids long. V was clipped by 3 bases and J by 4 bases; unmatched bases: 6. CDR1 is SGDLS and CDR2 is YYNGEE in the germline V gene. CDR3: CASSGQGVGYGYTF. The DNA for the CDR3 is TGTGCCAGCAGCGGACAGGGCGTTGGCTATGGCTACACCTTC.

This clonotype was picked up one time. V gene TRBV2 combines with J gene TRBJ2-7; D not certain. The V end was cut by 4 bases, the J end by 3 bases, with 10 bases between. The length of the CDR3 is 13 residues. CDR1 and CDR2 (germline): SNHLY, FYNNEI. The CDR3 region is CASSAASFYEQYF. For the CDR3, the DNA is TGTGCCAGCAGTGCCGCCAGCTTCTACGAGCAGTACTTC. Looking up the rest from reference TRBV2 and TRBJ2-7 gives the full variable domain: EPEVTQTPSHQVTQMGQEVILRCVPISNHLYFYWYRQILGQKVEFLVSFYNNEISEKSEIFDDQFSVERPDGSNFTLKIRSTKLEDSAMYFCASSAASFYEQYFGPGTRLTVT.

This clonotype occurred once. The missing conserved phenylalanine or tryptophan at the end of this CDR3 makes a read error likely. The CDR3 coding sequence is TGTGCCACCAGTGATTTCGACGCACAGGCGTGGGAGACCCAGTACCTC. It translates to CATSDFDAQAWETQYL. The chain carries TRBV24-1 and TRBJ2-5; D perhaps matches TRBD1 (5 bases). V was pared by 1 base and J by 5 bases, with 16 bases between. Germline V gene lookup returns CDR1 KGHDR and CDR2 SFDVKD. The CDR3 sequence is 16 residues long.

V gene TRBV24-1 combines with J gene TRBJ2-5, with 12 bases matching TRBD2. V trimming: 5 bases; J trimming: 3 bases; junction bases outside the gene matches: 6. CDR3 length: 16 amino acids. The germline V gene encodes CDR1 KGHDR and CDR2 SFDVKD. CDR3 sequence reads: CATSGASGGDEETQYF. The CDR3 nucleotides are TGTGCCACCAGTGGCGCTAGCGGGGGGGATGAAGAGACCCAGTACTTC.

This clonotype showed up many times. The chain recombines TRBV19 with TRBJ2-7; TRBD1 agrees at 8 bases. CDR1 is LNHDA and CDR2 is SQIVND in the germline V gene (reference sequence). This CDR3 contains 14 residues. V lost 7 bases to trimming and J lost 6 bases; unmatched junction nucleotides: 11. CDR3 sequence reads: CASNWGQAASEQYF. DNA for the CDR3: TGTGCCAGTAATTGGGGACAGGCAGCGTCCGAGCAGTACTTC. The variable domain in full, completed from reference TRBV19 and TRBJ2-7, reads DGGITQSPKYLFRKEGQNVTLSCEQNLNHDAMYWYRQDPGQGLRLIYYSQIVNDFQKGDIAEGYSVSREKKESFPLTVTSAQKNPTAFYLCASNWGQAASEQYFGPGTRLTVT.

This rearrangement joins TRBV25-1 to TRBJ2-3, with D maybe TRBD2 (5 bases). CDR3 length: 16 amino acids. Germline V lookup: CDR1 MGHDK, CDR2 SYGVNS. V lost 3 bases and J lost 2, with 15 bases in between. This CDR3 is CASSDGMGTSTDTQYF. In nucleotides, the CDR3 is TGTGCCAGCAGTGACGGGATGGGAACCTCCACAGATACGCAGTATTTT.

CDR3 residues: CSARKGDEQFF. CDR3 coding DNA: TGCAGTGCTAGAAAGGGCGATGAGCAGTTCTTC. The chain links TRBV20-1 to TRBJ2-1; D gene uncertain. The CDR3 covers 11 residues. The V end lost 2 bases, the J end lost 8 bases, and 7 bases lay between the germline ends. Germline assignment: CDR1 DFQATT and CDR2 SNEGSKA (reference sequence).

As concerns this clonotype: Compared with germline, one end of the junction differs, possibly owing to a read error. This chain links TRBV12-5 with TRBJ2-1, with 9 bases fitting TRBD1. CDR1 is LGHNT, CDR2 FRNRAP, per germline. The CDR3 runs 15 residues. CDR3 amino acids: CASGPRDRAYNGQFF. In DNA form, the CDR3 reads TGTGCTAGTGGTCCCCGGGACAGGGCCTACAATGGGCAGTTCTTC.

This clonotype was seen at least ten times. The chain joins TRBV7-9 to TRBJ2-1, with 9 bases aligning to TRBD1. Germline CDR1 is SEHNR and CDR2 is FQNEAQ (reference sequence). This CDR3 is built from 16 residues. V trimming: 4 bases; J trimming: 6 bases; junction bases outside the gene matches: 10. Written as DNA, the CDR3 is TGTGCCAGCAGCTCATCTCGACAGGGGGGTCTCAATGAGCAGTTCTTC. Protein sequence: CASSSSRQGGLNEQFF.